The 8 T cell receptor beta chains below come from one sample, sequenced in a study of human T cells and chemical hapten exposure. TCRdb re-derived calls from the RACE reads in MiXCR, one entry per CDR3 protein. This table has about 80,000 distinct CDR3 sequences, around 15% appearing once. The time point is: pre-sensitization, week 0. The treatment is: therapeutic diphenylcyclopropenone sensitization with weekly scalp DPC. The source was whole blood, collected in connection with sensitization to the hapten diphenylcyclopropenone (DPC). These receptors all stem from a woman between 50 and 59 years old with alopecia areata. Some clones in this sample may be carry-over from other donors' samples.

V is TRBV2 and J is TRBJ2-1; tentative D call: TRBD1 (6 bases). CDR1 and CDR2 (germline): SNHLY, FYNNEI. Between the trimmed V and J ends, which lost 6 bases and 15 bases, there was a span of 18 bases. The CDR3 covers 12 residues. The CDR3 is CASRDEDRTGFF. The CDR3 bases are TGTGCCAGCAGGGACGAGGACAGAACGGGGTTCTTC. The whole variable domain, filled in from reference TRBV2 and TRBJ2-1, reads EPEVTQTPSHQVTQMGQEVILRCVPISNHLYFYWYRQILGQKVEFLVSFYNNEISEKSEIFDDQFSVERPDGSNFTLKIRSTKLEDSAMYFCASRDEDRTGFFGPGTRLTVL.

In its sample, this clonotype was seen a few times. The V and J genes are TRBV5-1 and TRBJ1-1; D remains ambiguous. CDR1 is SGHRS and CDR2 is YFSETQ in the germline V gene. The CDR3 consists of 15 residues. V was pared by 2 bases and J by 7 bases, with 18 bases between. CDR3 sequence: CASSFLDLTKGEAFF. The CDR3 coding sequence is TGCGCCAGCAGCTTTCTGGACCTCACTAAGGGTGAAGCTTTCTTT.

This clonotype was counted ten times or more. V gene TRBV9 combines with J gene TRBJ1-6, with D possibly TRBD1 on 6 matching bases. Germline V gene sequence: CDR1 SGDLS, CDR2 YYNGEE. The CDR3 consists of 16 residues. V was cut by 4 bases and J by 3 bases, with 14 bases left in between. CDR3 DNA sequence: TGTGCCAGCAGCACTGGGACACCGAGCTATAATTCACCCCTCCACTTT. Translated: CASSTGTPSYNSPLHF.

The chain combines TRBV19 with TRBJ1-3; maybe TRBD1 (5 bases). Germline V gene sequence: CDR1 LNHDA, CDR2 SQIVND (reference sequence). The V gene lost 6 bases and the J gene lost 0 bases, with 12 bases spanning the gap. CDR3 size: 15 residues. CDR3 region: CASSLRGPSGNTIYF. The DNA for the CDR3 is TGTGCCAGTAGCCTGAGGGGTCCCTCTGGAAACACCATATATTTT.

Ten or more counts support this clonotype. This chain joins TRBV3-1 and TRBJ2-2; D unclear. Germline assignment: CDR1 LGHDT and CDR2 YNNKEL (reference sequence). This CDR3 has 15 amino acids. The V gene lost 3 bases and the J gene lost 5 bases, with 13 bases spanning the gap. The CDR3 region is CASSHKGFITGELFF. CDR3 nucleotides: TGTGCCAGCAGCCACAAGGGTTTTATAACCGGGGAGCTGTTTTTT.

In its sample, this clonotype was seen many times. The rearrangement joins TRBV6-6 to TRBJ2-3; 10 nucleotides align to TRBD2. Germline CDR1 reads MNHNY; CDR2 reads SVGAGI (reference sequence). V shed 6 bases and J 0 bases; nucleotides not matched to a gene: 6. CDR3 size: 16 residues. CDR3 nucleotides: TGTGCCAGCAGCTTACTAGCGGGACTTAGCACAGATACGCAGTATTTT. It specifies CASSLLAGLSTDTQYF.

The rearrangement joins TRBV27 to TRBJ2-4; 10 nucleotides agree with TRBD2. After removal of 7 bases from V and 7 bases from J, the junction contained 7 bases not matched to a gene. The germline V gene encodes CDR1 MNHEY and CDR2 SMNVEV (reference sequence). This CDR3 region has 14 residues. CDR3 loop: CASTKLSGRNIQYF. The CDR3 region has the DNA TGTGCCAGCACTAAACTTAGCGGGAGGAACATTCAGTACTTC.

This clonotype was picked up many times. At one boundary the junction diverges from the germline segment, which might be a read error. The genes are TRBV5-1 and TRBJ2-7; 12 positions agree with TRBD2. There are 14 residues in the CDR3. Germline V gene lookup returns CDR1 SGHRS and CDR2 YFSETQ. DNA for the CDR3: TGTGCCAGCAGTTTGACTAGCGGGAGCTACGAGCAGTACTTC. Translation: CASSLTSGSYEQYF. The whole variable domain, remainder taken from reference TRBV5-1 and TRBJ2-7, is KAGVTQTPRYLIKTRGQQVTLSCSPISGHRSVSWYQQTPGQGLQFLFEYFSETQRNKGNFPGRFSGRQFSNSRSEMNVSTLELGDSALYLCASSLTSGSYEQYFGPGTRLTVT.